The T cell receptor beta chain described here comes from a study of T-cell memory formation after mild COVID-19. About the study: TCR clusters were mostly confined to one donor each.

This clonotype appeared a few times. The antigen is not known. Amplification by 5'RACE using constant-segment primers produced TCR alpha and TCR beta cDNA libraries that carried sample barcodes and UMIs. TCRdb analysed the 5' RACE reads with MiXCR anew, one entry per CDR3 protein. The repertoire holds under 250,000 distinct CDR3 sequences, with 8.5% to 9.5% as singletons. Whole-study results and caveats: Clones that contracted from day 15 to 85 had balanced CD4/CD8; later expanders were CD4+ biased. There was no confirmation that second-wave clones peaking on day 37 were SARS-CoV-2 specific.

This CDR3 has 18 amino acids. V was cut by 2 bases and J by 0 bases, with 17 bases left in between. CDR1 is LGHNA, CDR2 YNFKEQ, per germline. The sample was PBMCs or a T cell subset sorted from them (not recorded which). J is TRBJ2-4 and V is TRBV4-2; possibly TRBD2 for D (5 bases). The TCR comes from a man aged 18 to 30 who had mild COVID-19 (a few samples of this study predate the infection). Cell type and time point are not known. The CDR3 sequence is CASSQSGTMVLAKNIQYF. The CDR3 nucleotides read TGTGCCAGCAGCCAAAGCGGTACGATGGTCCTAGCCAAAAACATTCAGTACTTC.